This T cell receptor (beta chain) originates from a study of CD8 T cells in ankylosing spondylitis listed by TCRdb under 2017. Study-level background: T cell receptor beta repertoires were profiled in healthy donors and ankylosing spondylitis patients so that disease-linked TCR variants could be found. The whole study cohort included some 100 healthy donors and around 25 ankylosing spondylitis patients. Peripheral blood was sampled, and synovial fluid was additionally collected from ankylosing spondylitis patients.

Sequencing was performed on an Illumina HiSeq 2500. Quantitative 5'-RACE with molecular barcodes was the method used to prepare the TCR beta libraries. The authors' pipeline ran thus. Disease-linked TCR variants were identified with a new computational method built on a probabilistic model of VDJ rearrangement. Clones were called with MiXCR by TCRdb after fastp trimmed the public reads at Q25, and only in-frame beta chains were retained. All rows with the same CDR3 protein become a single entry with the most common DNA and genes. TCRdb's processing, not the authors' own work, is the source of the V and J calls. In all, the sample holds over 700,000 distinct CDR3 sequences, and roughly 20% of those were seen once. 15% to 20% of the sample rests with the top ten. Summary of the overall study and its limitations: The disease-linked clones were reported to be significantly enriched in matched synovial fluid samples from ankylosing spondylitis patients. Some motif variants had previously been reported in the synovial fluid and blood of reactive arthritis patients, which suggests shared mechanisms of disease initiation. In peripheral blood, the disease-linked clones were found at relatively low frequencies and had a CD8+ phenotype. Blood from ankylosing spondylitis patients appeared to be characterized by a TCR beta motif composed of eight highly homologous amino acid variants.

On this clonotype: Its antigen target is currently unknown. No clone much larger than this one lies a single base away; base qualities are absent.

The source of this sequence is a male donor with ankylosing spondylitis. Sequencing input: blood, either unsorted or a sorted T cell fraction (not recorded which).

The DNA reads TGTGCCAGCAGTCGACTAGCGGGAGGGAAAGAGCAGTACTTC. This sequence encodes CASSRLAGGKEQYF. The chain is assembled from TRBV27 and TRBJ2-7; 14 bases in between match TRBD2. CDR1 and CDR2 were assigned from the germline V gene (reference sequence) as MNHEY and SMNVEV. Taken from cysteine to phenylalanine, the CDR3 has 14 residues. Of all the DNA, just the CDR3 is kept, 42 bases in frame from base 1. V ends up 5 bases short and J 7 bases short, with an unmatched junction base count of 4.